The 16 T cell receptor beta chains below were found in one sample sequenced in a study of cytomegalovirus exposure and HLA in healthy donors. Primers included in the PCR were 60 Vbeta and 13 Jbeta primers. Profiling relied on immunoSEQ multiplex PCR, and the TCRdb table lists in-frame clones only, not all of them. The data show about 130,000 clones, with 77% seen just once and more than 4% held by the top ten. The specimen sequenced was PBMCs. The receptor source for this set is a male donor in good health and CMV-seropositive.

The gene calls are TRBV27 and TRBJ2-1; 10 positions match TRBD2. This CDR3 spans 20 amino acids. V gave up 5 bases and J gave up 0 bases; unmatched junction bases: 16. Germline V gives CDR1 MNHEY, CDR2 SMNVEV (reference sequence). CDR3 amino acids: CASSPSSGRVMIHSYNEQFF. CDR3 bases: TGTGCCAGCAGTCCTTCGAGCGGGAGGGTAATGATCCACTCCTACAATGAGCAGTTCTTC.

This chain joins TRBV11-2 and TRBJ2-7; perhaps TRBD1 as D (7 bases). Germline CDR1 and CDR2: SGHAT and FQNNGV. The CDR3 length is 13 residues. V was shortened by 5 bases and J by 0 bases, with 8 bases between the two germline ends. CDR3 in DNA: TGTGCCAGCAGCCAGGGGGGCTCCTACGAGCAGTACTTC. Translated, it gives CASSQGGSYEQYF.

This clone was seen a few times. The chain employs TRBV28 and TRBJ1-2; D gene unclear. The germline V gene has CDR1 MDHEN and CDR2 SYDVKM. CDR3 length: 12 amino acids. The ends were cut back, 3 bases at V and 1 base at J, with 3 bases in the middle. The CDR3 loop is CASSFLNYGYTF. The CDR3 region has the DNA TGTGCCAGCAGTTTTCTTAACTATGGCTACACCTTC.

The chain uses TRBV2 and TRBJ2-1, with D perhaps matching TRBD2 (6 bases). Trimming removed 7 bases from V and 0 bases from J, with 10 bases in between. CDR3 length equals 14 residues. Germline V gene sequence: CDR1 SNHLY, CDR2 FYNNEI. CDR3 region: CASTATSSYNEQFF. DNA of the CDR3: TGTGCCAGCACTGCGACTAGCTCCTACAATGAGCAGTTCTTC.

J is TRBJ2-4 and V is TRBV18; 8 bases fit TRBD1. This CDR3 is built from 15 residues. Per germline, CDR1 KGHSH and CDR2 LQKENI. With 5 bases clipped from V and 7 bases from J, the junction kept 10 bases outside the gene matches. The CDR3 DNA reads TGTGCCAGCTCAGCCGGACAGGGTGCCTTGAACATTCAGTACTTC. Its translation is CASSAGQGALNIQYF.

The J gene is TRBJ2-7, the V gene TRBV7-8; D possibly corresponds to TRBD2 (6 bases). The CDR3 extends over 15 amino acids. Looked up from germline, CDR1 is SGHVS and CDR2 is FQNEAQ. Trimming removed 8 bases from V and 0 bases from J, with 17 bases in between. The DNA of the CDR3 is TGTGCCAGCCGTTGGGGAGGAGTTAGCTCCTACGAGCAGTACTTC. It specifies CASRWGGVSSYEQYF.

V is TRBV14 and J is TRBJ1-3; D is ambiguous. Trimming left V 4 bases short and J 4 bases short, with 14 bases between. This CDR3 contains 15 residues. Germline V gene lookup returns CDR1 SGHDN and CDR2 FVKESK. The DNA of the CDR3 is TGTGCCAGCAGCCCGTTCGAGTTGACAGGAAACACCATATATTTT. Encoded protein: CASSPFELTGNTIYF. Together with reference TRBV14 and TRBJ1-3, the CDR3 gives the full variable domain: EAGVTQFPSHSVIEKGQTVTLRCDPISGHDNLYWYRRVMGKEIKFLLHFVKESKQDESGMPNNRFLAERTGGTYSTLKVQPAELEDSGVYFCASSPFELTGNTIYFGEGSWLTVV.

This clone was seen just once. A read error may produce the germline difference seen at one junction end. This chain links TRBV7-9 with TRBJ1-4, with D unresolved. Germline V gene lookup returns CDR1 SEHNR and CDR2 FQNEAQ (reference sequence). The CDR3 length is 12 residues. The CDR3 DNA reads as TGTTCCAGCAGCTTGGAGGATGAAAAACTGTTTTTT. This gives the protein CSSSLEDEKLFF.

V usage is TRBV13 and J usage is TRBJ1-4; 10 nucleotides line up with TRBD1. The junction had 6 bases not matched to a gene; V was cut back by 5 bases and J by 0 bases. The length of the CDR3 is 17 residues. CDR1 is PRHDT and CDR2 is FYEKMQ in the germline V gene (reference sequence). In nucleotides, the CDR3 is TGTGCCAGCAGCGGGGGACAGGGGTCTTCAACTAATGAAAAACTGTTTTTT. It is translated as CASSGGQGSSTNEKLFF.

The table lists this clone with a count of one. V and J are TRBV5-5 and TRBJ2-7; 11 bases agree with TRBD2. The CDR3 has 15 residues. Looked up from germline, CDR1 is SGHKS and CDR2 is YYEKEE (reference sequence). V was clipped by 1 base and J by 4 bases; unmatched bases: 4. The CDR3 nucleotides are TGTGCCAGCAGCTTGAGGCTAGCGGGAGGTTACGAGCAGTACTTC. This encodes CASSLRLAGGYEQYF.

The rearrangement links TRBV7-9 to TRBJ1-2, with 11 nucleotides matching TRBD1. Germline V gene lookup returns CDR1 SEHNR and CDR2 FQNEAQ (reference sequence). V gave up 6 bases and J gave up 2 bases; unmatched junction bases: 8. This CDR3 region has 16 residues. CDR3 DNA sequence: TGTGCCAGCAGTATTGGGACAGGGGGTCCGAACTATGGCTACACCTTC. Amino acids: CASSIGTGGPNYGYTF.

The CDR3 DNA follows: TGTGCCAGCAGCTACCCGGACAGAGAAGCTTTCTTT. Encoded protein: CASSYPDREAFF. The rearrangement uses TRBV5-4 and TRBJ1-1; D perhaps matches TRBD1 (6 bases). Trimming stripped 3 bases from V and 8 bases from J, with 11 bases between. The CDR3 is made up of 12 amino acids. The germline V gene encodes CDR1 SGHNT and CDR2 YYREEE (reference sequence).

The CDR3 is CAISADRTYEQYF. The CDR3 DNA follows: TGTGCCATCAGTGCTGACAGGACCTACGAGCAGTACTTC. The chain employs TRBV10-3 and TRBJ2-7; the D gene is possibly TRBD1 (6 bases). V was clipped by 4 bases and J by 2 bases, with 9 bases between them. Germline loops: CDR1 ENHRY, CDR2 SYGVKD. CDR3 size: 13 residues.

The sample holds a few counts of this clone. The chain uses TRBV14 and TRBJ1-2; the match to TRBD1 covers 10 bases. CDR1 is SGHDN, CDR2 FVKESK, per germline. The CDR3 runs to 16 residues. Germline trimming cut 0 bases from V and 8 bases from J; bases unmatched to any gene: 9. Written as DNA, the CDR3 is TGTGCCAGCAGCCAAGAGGGACAGGGGATCTCTTCAGGCTACACCTTC. The encoded protein is CASSQEGQGISSGYTF.

This clone has just one count. V and J are TRBV5-6 and TRBJ1-5, with TRBD1 matching over 7 bases. This CDR3 has 13 residues. Trimming took 8 bases from V and 3 from J; bases not matched to a gene: 5. Germline CDR1 reads SGHDT; CDR2 reads YYEEEE. The CDR3 here is CASSTGPNQPQHF. CDR3 coding DNA: TGTGCCAGTTCGACAGGGCCCAATCAGCCCCAGCATTTT.

This sequence joins TRBV6-6 and TRBJ2-2; 10 bases match TRBD1. The CDR3 contains 15 residues. The germline CDR1 and CDR2 sequences are MNHNY and SVGAGI (reference sequence). J gave up 3 bases and V 6 bases, and 4 bases lay outside the gene matches. The CDR3 reads CASRRQGADTGELFF. DNA of the CDR3: TGTGCCAGCAGGAGACAGGGGGCCGACACCGGGGAGCTGTTTTTT.